This T cell receptor (beta chain) was recorded in a study of neoadjuvant anti-PD-1 for oral cavity cancer. CDR3 length equals 16 residues. CDR1 is MNHEY, CDR2 SVGAGI, per germline. The V segment lost 2 bases and the J segment 0 bases; nucleotides outside the gene matches: 3. Libraries were prepared by immunoSEQ multiplex PCR; TCRdb keeps only in-frame clonotypes and omits some of them. The table records more than 13,000 clones, about three quarters of them present only once. Time point denoted: after neoadjuvant nivolumab, at surgical resection. PBMCs were not maintained or expanded in culture before analysis.

This sequence was found in a person aged 35-80 years with oral cavity squamous cell carcinoma. Source: PBMCs, taken after nivolumab (anti-PD-1) treatment. The chain recombines TRBV6-5 with TRBJ1-1; 10 bases align to TRBD1. CDR3 nucleotides: TGTGCCAGCAGTTACCGGGACAGGGGTCTGAACACTGAAGCTTTCTTT. Protein product: CASSYRDRGLNTEAFF.